This TCR beta chain stems from a study of PD-L1 blockade in urothelial cancer. Whole-study context: Males with bladder-origin urothelial cancer made up about 90% of the roughly 29 patients. Reported median T cell count for blood samples was 120,000 to 150,000.

With 6 bases clipped from V and 4 bases from J, the junction kept 17 bases outside the gene matches. CDR3 length: 19 amino acids. Germline CDR1 and CDR2: LNHDA and SQIVND (reference sequence). As to this clone: The antigen is undetermined.

Each PCR contained spiked-in synthetic TCR analog templates. The assay was immunoSEQ multiplex PCR, and TCRdb's table has in-frame clones only and misses some. The sample lists approximately 63,000 clones, 70% to 90% seen once, with 1.6% in the top ten. Findings and caveats of the study: In blood sampled pretreatment, TCR clonality below the median predicted better survival.

The time point is: pretreatment peripheral blood. This chain connects TRBV19 to TRBJ2-3; TRBD2 matches at 12 bases. This clonotype was sampled from a man in his 70s with urothelial cancer. The input for sequencing was PBMCs, taken around atezolizumab (anti-PD-L1) treatment. The CDR3, as DNA: TGTGCCAGTAGAGGGAAAGGCGGACTAGCGGGAAGTGTTTCAGATACGCAGTATTTT. Amino acids: CASRGKGGLAGSVSDTQYF.